This passage covers 17 T cell receptor beta chains from one sample sequenced in a study of blood T cell repertoires in COVID-19. Produced via immunoSEQ multiplex PCR; TCRdb's table is partial and in-frame only. The sample shows under 150,000 clones, around 88% of them seen only once. The sequenced sample consisted of peripheral blood. The receptors were sampled from a human donor in a cohort sampled during active COVID-19.

The chain joins TRBV7-3 to TRBJ2-7, with D possibly matching TRBD1 (5 bases). The CDR3 extends over 18 amino acids. V lost 0 bases to trimming and J lost 3 bases, with 21 bases between them. Germline CDR1 SGHTA, CDR2 FQGTGA. The CDR3 sequence is CASSLTFWGSTPHYEQYF. The CDR3 DNA sequence: TGTGCCAGCAGCTTAACGTTTTGGGGCAGCACACCTCACTACGAGCAGTACTTC.

The chain employs TRBV5-1 and TRBJ2-6; maybe TRBD1 (6 bases). CDR1 is SGHRS and CDR2 is YFSETQ in the germline V gene. The V gene lost 0 bases and the J gene lost 3 bases, with 13 bases spanning the gap. The CDR3 loop spans 17 amino acids. The CDR3 sequence is CASSLGPTGFGANVLTF. CDR3 nucleotide sequence: TGCGCCAGCAGCTTGGGCCCCACAGGGTTTGGGGCCAACGTCCTGACTTTC.

The chain recombines TRBV6-5 with TRBJ2-1; TRBD2 is a possible D gene (5 bases). The CDR3 runs to 14 residues. CDR1 is MNHEY, CDR2 SVGAGI, per germline. V lost 2 bases, J lost 4 bases, and 9 bases lay in between. The CDR3 sequence is CASSYRGLYNEQFF. The CDR3 region has the DNA TGTGCCAGCAGTTACCGTGGACTTTACAATGAGCAGTTCTTC.

This chain uses TRBV7-2 with TRBJ2-7; tentative D call: TRBD2 (5 bases). This CDR3 is 13 amino acids long. The V gene lost 5 bases and the J gene lost 3 bases, with 11 bases spanning the gap. Per the germline V gene, CDR1 is SGHTA and CDR2 is FQGNSA. CDR3 protein: CASSPTKVYEQYF. As DNA, the CDR3 is TGTGCCAGCAGCCCGACTAAGGTCTACGAGCAGTACTTC.

The chain carries TRBV6-5 and TRBJ1-4; 10 bases agree with TRBD1. Germline V CDR1 and CDR2: MNHEY, SVGAGI. The CDR3 runs 14 residues. Trimming removed 6 bases from V and 6 bases from J; junction bases left unmatched: 4. CDR3 sequence reads: CASSAGTGDEKLFF. The DNA for the CDR3 is TGTGCCAGCAGCGCCGGGACAGGGGATGAAAAACTGTTTTTT.

The V gene is TRBV5-5, the J gene TRBJ2-7, with TRBD2 as a possible D gene (6 bases). V lost 1 base and J 2 bases, leaving 13 bases between the germline ends. The CDR3 spans 15 residues. CDR1 is SGHKS and CDR2 is YYEKEE in the germline V gene (reference sequence). CDR3 sequence: CASSLWGVRTYEQYF. Here the CDR3 DNA reads TGTGCCAGCAGCTTGTGGGGGGTAAGGACCTACGAGCAGTACTTC.

The chain carries TRBV7-2 and TRBJ2-5; 8 nucleotides line up with TRBD2. The CDR3 is 15 residues long. J was trimmed by 5 bases and V by 1 base; bases with no gene match: 6. CDR1 is SGHTA, CDR2 FQGNSA, per germline. The CDR3 nucleotides are TGTGCCAGCAGCTTAGGAGCGGGGGCAAGGGAGACCCAGTACTTC. This translates into CASSLGAGARETQYF.

The chain joins TRBV10-3 to TRBJ2-2, with 8 bases fitting TRBD1. This CDR3 has 15 residues. In germline, CDR1 is ENHRY, CDR2 SYGVKD. J was trimmed by 3 bases and V by 4 bases; bases with no gene match: 4. As DNA, the CDR3 is TGTGCCATCAGTGGGACAGGGATGGACACCGGGGAGCTGTTTTTT. This sequence encodes CAISGTGMDTGELFF.

This clone was seen only once. This chain uses TRBV20-1 with TRBJ2-7, with TRBD2 matching 10 bases. The V gene end was trimmed by 3 bases and the J gene end by 6 bases; junction bases not matched to a gene: 11. Per the germline V gene, CDR1 is DFQATT and CDR2 is SNEGSKA (reference sequence). The CDR3 contains 15 residues. CDR3 region: CSASSPQRGGREQYF. CDR3 DNA: TGCAGTGCTAGTTCTCCCCAGCGGGGGGGCCGCGAGCAGTACTTC.

The chain employs TRBV7-9 and TRBJ2-3; D not resolved. V was shortened by 1 base and J by 2 bases, with 10 bases between the two germline ends. The germline V gene has CDR1 SEHNR and CDR2 FQNEAQ (reference sequence). CDR3 length: 15 residues. CDR3 protein: CASSLGVSNTDTQYF. The CDR3 DNA sequence: TGTGCCAGCAGCTTAGGGGTTAGCAACACAGATACGCAGTATTTT.

This chain uses TRBV29-1 with TRBJ2-1, with D maybe TRBD2 (7 bases). Trimming pared 3 bases from V and 4 bases from J, leaving 19 bases between. This CDR3 has 16 amino acids. Germline CDR1 reads SQVTM; CDR2 reads ANQGSEA. This CDR3 reads CSVDRLGGGGYNEQFF. CDR3 sequence (DNA): TGCAGCGTTGACCGCCTGGGAGGGGGGGGTTACAATGAGCAGTTCTTC.

CDR3 DNA: TGTGCCAGCAGCTTAACGGGCTTTACAGGGTCCCATGAGCAGTTCTTC. It codes for CASSLTGFTGSHEQFF. The chain recombines TRBV7-3 with TRBJ2-1; D is perhaps TRBD1 (6 bases). The V gene lost 0 bases and the J gene lost 8 bases, with 17 bases spanning the gap. The germline V gene encodes CDR1 SGHTA and CDR2 FQGTGA. This CDR3 has 16 residues.

V gene TRBV30 combines with J gene TRBJ2-5; TRBD2 agrees at 7 bases. Germline V CDR1 and CDR2: GTSNPN, SVGIG (reference sequence). Trimming took 2 bases from V and 14 from J; bases not matched to a gene: 11. The CDR3 loop spans 12 amino acids. The CDR3 here is CAWSPLAIYLYF. CDR3 DNA sequence: TGTGCCTGGAGTCCACTAGCGATTTACCTATACTTC.

The chain recombines TRBV21-1 with TRBJ1-5; the tabulated D call, TRBD1, remains unverified against the DNA. TRBV21-1 is given as a pseudogene. This CDR3 is 15 amino acids long. Here the CDR3 DNA reads TGTGCCAGCATCCGACAGGGGGCGCGGTATCAGCCCCAGCATTTT. Residues: CASIRQGARYQPQHF.

The chain links TRBV5-1 to TRBJ2-7; 7 bases are shared with TRBD1. CDR3 length equals 15 residues. The V gene end was trimmed by 1 base and the J gene end by 2 bases; junction bases not matched to a gene: 6. Germline V lookup: CDR1 SGHRS, CDR2 YFSETQ. The CDR3 sequence is CASSLFGTDPYEQYF. CDR3 nucleotides: TGCGCCAGCAGCTTGTTCGGGACAGACCCCTACGAGCAGTACTTC. Variable domain in full (rest from reference TRBV5-1 and TRBJ2-7): KAGVTQTPRYLIKTRGQQVTLSCSPISGHRSVSWYQQTPGQGLQFLFEYFSETQRNKGNFPGRFSGRQFSNSRSEMNVSTLELGDSALYLCASSLFGTDPYEQYFGPGTRLTVT.

The table lists this clone with a count of one. The chain has TRBV30 and TRBJ2-3; maybe TRBD1 (6 bases). CDR1 and CDR2 from the germline V gene are GTSNPN and SVGIG (reference sequence). The CDR3 runs to 11 residues. V gave up 5 bases and J gave up 4 bases, with 7 bases separating them. The CDR3 protein is CAWEGADTQYF. Written as DNA, the CDR3 is TGTGCCTGGGAGGGGGCAGATACGCAGTATTTT.

This clone was counted a few times. This chain links TRBV11-1 with TRBJ1-1; D uncertain. Germline CDR1 reads SGHAT; CDR2 reads FQDESV (reference sequence). This CDR3 has 13 amino acids. Trimming took 5 bases from V and 1 from J, leaving 8 bases between them. CDR3 sequence reads: CASSNSGNTEAFF. The CDR3 nucleotides are TGTGCCAGCAGCAACTCAGGGAACACTGAAGCTTTCTTT.